Listed here are 10 T cell receptor beta chains from one sample, sequenced in a study of OX40 agonist ivuxolimab in advanced cancers. Only in-frame clones appear in the TCRdb table, and some are missing; sequencing was by immunoSEQ multiplex PCR. Counted here are 80,000 to 130,000 clones, about nine tenths occurring once; the ten biggest clones make up more than 0.25%. Material: CD4+ or CD8+ T cells sorted from blood, obtained in a trial of the OX40 agonist ivuxolimab. The receptor set was obtained from an adult with an advanced solid tumor such as melanoma, head and neck, liver or kidney cancer.

The chain carries TRBV7-2 and TRBJ1-6; D gene ambiguous. V was cut by 2 bases and J by 10 bases, with 15 bases left in between. The germline CDR1 and CDR2 sequences are SGHTA and FQGNSA. The CDR3 contains 15 residues. CDR3 amino acids: CASSLYGQLNSPLHF. The CDR3 DNA reads as TGTGCCAGCAGCTTATATGGCCAGCTAAACTCACCCCTCCACTTT. Filled out from reference TRBV7-2 and TRBJ1-6, the complete variable domain reads GAGVSQSPSNKVTEKGKDVELRCDPISGHTALYWYRQSLGQGLEFLIYFQGNSAPDKSGLPSDRFSAERTGGSVSTLTIQRTQQEDSAVYLCASSLYGQLNSPLHFGNGTRLTVT.

The genes are TRBV7-2 and TRBJ2-7; 10 nucleotides agree with TRBD2. Germline assignment: CDR1 SGHTA and CDR2 FQGNSA. Unmatched junction bases numbered 4, after V lost 1 base and J lost 1 base. The CDR3 is made up of 16 amino acids. This chain's CDR3 is CASSLVLAGSSYEQYF. The CDR3 DNA reads as TGTGCCAGCAGCTTAGTACTAGCGGGGTCGTCCTACGAGCAGTACTTC. The whole variable domain, filled in from reference TRBV7-2 and TRBJ2-7, reads GAGVSQSPSNKVTEKGKDVELRCDPISGHTALYWYRQSLGQGLEFLIYFQGNSAPDKSGLPSDRFSAERTGGSVSTLTIQRTQQEDSAVYLCASSLVLAGSSYEQYFGPGTRLTVT.

The CDR3: CAISEDRGSTEAFF. CDR3 bases: TGTGCCATCAGTGAGGACAGGGGTAGCACTGAAGCTTTCTTT. The V and J genes are TRBV10-3 and TRBJ1-1; 8 bases line up with TRBD1. J gave up 4 bases and V 2 bases, and 3 bases lay outside the gene matches. This CDR3 has 14 residues. Germline V gene sequence: CDR1 ENHRY, CDR2 SYGVKD.

The chain employs TRBV19 and TRBJ2-7; 7 positions match TRBD2. The junction had 8 bases not matched to a gene; V was cut back by 9 bases and J by 0 bases. Germline lookup yields CDR1 LNHDA and CDR2 SQIVND (reference sequence). The CDR3 sequence is 14 residues long. CDR3 amino acids: CASSAGGSSYEQYF. The CDR3 DNA reads TGTGCCAGCTCAGCCGGGGGGAGCTCCTACGAGCAGTACTTC.

The chain carries TRBV7-6 and TRBJ2-1; 9 bases line up with TRBD2. Germline values: CDR1 SGHVS, CDR2 FNYEAQ. The CDR3 length is 16 residues. The trim removed 2 bases at V and 5 bases at J, leaving 7 bases unmatched. The CDR3 loop reads CASSLRRTSANNEQFF. For the CDR3, the DNA is TGTGCCAGCAGCTTACGAAGGACTAGCGCAAACAATGAGCAGTTCTTC.

This chain joins TRBV7-8 and TRBJ1-4, with D unclear. The CDR3 is 15 amino acids. V lost 1 base, J lost 5 bases, and 11 bases lay in between. The germline CDR1 and CDR2 sequences are SGHVS and FQNEAQ. CDR3 in DNA: TGTGCCAGCAGCTTAGGAGGGCAGAAAAATGAAAAACTGTTTTTT. Its translation is CASSLGGQKNEKLFF.

This chain uses TRBV6-1 with TRBJ2-5; TRBD1 matches 8 bases. The CDR3 is made up of 15 amino acids. V shed 6 bases and J 1 base; nucleotides not matched to a gene: 7. Germline assignment: CDR1 MNHNS and CDR2 SASEGT. This CDR3 reads CASRKGGQAQETQYF. The DNA of the CDR3 is TGTGCCAGCAGAAAAGGGGGACAGGCCCAAGAGACCCAGTACTTC.

The V and J genes are TRBV5-1 and TRBJ2-5, with TRBD2 matching over 8 bases. The length of the CDR3 is 16 residues. CDR1 and CDR2 from the germline V gene are SGHRS and YFSETQ. V shed 1 base and J 4 bases; nucleotides not matched to a gene: 9. CDR3 amino acids: CASSLSRLAGRETQYF. DNA for the CDR3: TGCGCCAGCAGCTTGAGTCGGTTAGCGGGAAGAGAGACCCAGTACTTC.

The chain couples TRBV5-4 to TRBJ2-5, with D uncertain. The germline V gene encodes CDR1 SGHNT and CDR2 YYREEE (reference sequence). The CDR3 is 14 amino acids. Trimming stripped 3 bases from V and 2 bases from J, with 11 bases between. The CDR3 here is CASSSTGYQETQYF. CDR3 nucleotides: TGTGCCAGCAGCTCTACGGGTTATCAAGAGACCCAGTACTTC.

DNA of the CDR3: TGCGCCAGCAGCACCGGACAGGTCCGGGCCTACGAGCAGTACTTC. Protein sequence: CASSTGQVRAYEQYF. J is TRBJ2-7 and V is TRBV5-1, with TRBD1 matching 7 bases. Germline trimming cut 4 bases from V and 2 bases from J; bases unmatched to any gene: 9. The CDR3 covers 15 residues. Germline CDR1 is SGHRS and CDR2 is YFSETQ.